These T cell receptor beta chains were read from a single sample in a study of CD8 T cells in Susac syndrome. A single record per CDR3 protein comes from TCRdb applying MiXCR to the immunoSEQ multiplex PCR reads. Among 200,000 or so distinct CDR3 sequences listed, nearly 95% were seen once. The sequencing sample was made of CD4+ T cells from PBMCs. These receptors came from a human donor with multiple sclerosis. Each CDR3 is given with its conserved first and last residue. A D gene is named only where the DNA matches it firmly. Clone size, where shown, is once, few, many, or a class for clones that have expanded.

.,.,TRBJ1-5,TRBV12-3/TRBV12-4,CASSPHSNQPQHF,TGTGCCAGCAGTCCCCATAGCAATCAGCCCCAGCATTTT
.,TRBD2,TRBJ2-3,TRBV12-3/TRBV12-4,CASTGSGRWGDTQYF,TGTGCCAGCACCGGTAGCGGGAGGTGGGGAGATACGCAGTATTTT
.,TRBD1,TRBJ1-1,TRBV5-4,CASSPETGRDTEAFF,TGTGCCAGCAGCCCTGAGACAGGGAGGGACACTGAAGCTTTCTTT
.,.,TRBJ2-4,TRBV25-1,CASSLQDRTQNIQYF,TGTGCCAGCAGTCTCCAAGACAGAACCCAAAACATTCAGTACTTC
.,.,TRBJ2-6,TRBV20-1,CSALFLDTPSGANVLTF,TGCAGTGCCCTTTTCCTAGACACACCCTCTGGGGCCAACGTCCTGACTTTC
.,.,TRBJ2-2,TRBV20-1,CSAGLTHTGELFF,TGCAGTGCGGGTCTCACTCATACCGGGGAGCTGTTTTTT
.,.,TRBJ2-1,TRBV11-2,CASSPERETEQFF,TGTGCCAGCAGCCCTGAAAGGGAGACCGAGCAGTTCTTC
.,.,TRBJ2-7,TRBV11-2,CASSSTRTSEQYF,TGTGCCAGCAGCTCAACTAGGACCAGCGAGCAGTACTTC
.,TRBD2,TRBJ2-1,TRBV20-1,CSARDPREAGGKNEQFF,TGCAGTGCTAGAGATCCCCGGGAGGCGGGGGGGAAGAATGAGCAGTTCTTC
.,TRBD1,TRBJ2-4,TRBV2,CASIGGRDKNIQYF,TGTGCCAGCATAGGGGGCCGGGACAAAAACATTCAGTACTTC
.,.,TRBJ2-7,TRBV18,CASSPTATYEQYF,TGTGCCAGCTCACCGACAGCGACCTACGAGCAGTACTTC
.,TRBD2,TRBJ2-7,TRBV13,CATSSSGSYEQYF,TGTGCCACCTCTTCGAGCGGGAGCTACGAGCAGTACTTC
.,.,TRBJ2-4,TRBV2,CASSSEAKNIQYF,TGTGCCAGCAGCTCCGAAGCCAAAAACATTCAGTACTTC
.,TRBD2,TRBJ2-4,TRBV3-1,CASSQGRVSGINIQYF,TGTGCCAGCAGCCAAGGAAGGGTTAGCGGGATAAACATTCAGTACTTC
.,.,TRBJ2-2,TRBV30,CAWSVLTGELFF,TGTGCCTGGAGTGTACTCACCGGGGAGCTGTTTTTT
few,.,TRBJ1-5,TRBV29-1,CSVGSGYSNQPQHF,TGCAGCGTTGGATCGGGCTATAGCAATCAGCCCCAGCATTTT
.,.,TRBJ1-2,TRBV7-6,CASSQITGFDYGYTF,TGTGCCAGCAGCCAAATTACAGGATTCGACTATGGCTACACCTTC
.,TRBD2,TRBJ2-5,TRBV24-1,CATSDPRGGQETQYF,TGTGCCACCAGTGATCCCCGGGGGGGGCAAGAGACCCAGTACTTC
.,TRBD2,TRBJ2-7,TRBV6-6,CATRADKAGGSYEQYF,TGTGCCACCAGGGCCGATAAAGCGGGGGGCTCCTACGAGCAGTACTTC
.,TRBD2,TRBJ2-7,TRBV3-1,CASSPLTSGGSFRHYEQYF,TGTGCCAGCAGCCCCCTGACTAGCGGGGGCTCCTTCCGACACTACGAGCAGTACTTC
.,.,TRBJ1-5,TRBV19,CASSPRQATSNQPQHF,TGTGCCAGTAGTCCAAGGCAGGCGACGAGCAATCAGCCCCAGCATTTT
.,.,TRBJ2-7,TRBV13,CASSLAGQAYEQYF,TGTGCCAGCAGCTTGGCAGGACAAGCCTACGAGCAGTACTTC
.,TRBD1,TRBJ2-1,TRBV7-3,CASSPGQASKQFF,TGTGCCAGCAGCCCTGGACAGGCCTCGAAGCAGTTCTTC
.,TRBD1,TRBJ1-4,TRBV3-1,CASSRGQGITFEKLFF,TGTGCCAGCAGCCGGGGACAGGGTATCACATTTGAAAAACTGTTTTTT
.,TRBD2,TRBJ2-5,TRBV20-1,CSAFPSGREETQYF,TGCAGTGCTTTCCCTAGCGGGAGAGAAGAGACCCAGTACTTC
.,.,TRBJ2-1,TRBV11-2,CASSLGLSDEQFF,TGTGCCAGCAGCTTAGGGCTGTCCGATGAGCAGTTCTTC
.,.,TRBJ2-3,TRBV19,CASTLGNTQYF,TGTGCCAGTACCCTGGGGAATACGCAGTATTTT
once,.,TRBJ2-7,TRBV7-2,CASNRWGRGGEEQYF,TGTGCCAGCAACCGATGGGGCAGGGGAGGTGAGGAGCAGTACTTC
.,.,TRBJ2-5,TRBV3-1,CASSHQGQETQYF,TGTGCCAGCAGCCACCAGGGGCAAGAGACCCAGTACTTC
.,.,TRBJ1-1,TRBV27,CASSLSPRRDTEAFF,TGTGCCAGCAGTTTAAGTCCCCGAAGAGACACTGAAGCTTTCTTT
once,.,TRBJ1-1,TRBV14,CASSQSLSTEAFF,TGTGCCAGCAGCCAATCCTTATCAACTGAAGCTTTCTTT
.,.,TRBJ2-7,TRBV20-1,CSARQWDLYEQYF,TGCAGTGCTAGGCAATGGGATCTATACGAGCAGTACTTC
.,.,TRBJ1-5,TRBV5-6,CASSLYQGGSSNQPQHF,TGTGCCAGCAGCCTTTATCAGGGAGGCTCTAGCAATCAGCCCCAGCATTTT
.,.,TRBJ2-7,TRBV29-1,CSVGGRFYEQYF,TGCAGCGTTGGGGGGCGGTTCTACGAGCAGTACTTC
.,TRBD1,TRBJ2-1,TRBV12-3/TRBV12-4,CASSLGQGYYNEQFF,TGTGCCAGCAGTTTAGGACAGGGTTACTACAATGAGCAGTTCTTC
.,.,TRBJ2-1,TRBV12-3/TRBV12-4,CASIGEAQGYNEQFF,TGTGCCAGCATAGGAGAAGCGCAGGGTTACAATGAGCAGTTCTTC
.,.,TRBJ2-1,TRBV20-1,CSASGTFYNEQFF,TGCAGTGCTAGCGGGACTTTCTACAATGAGCAGTTCTTC
.,TRBD2,TRBJ2-1,TRBV7-2,CASSLTSGSFEQFF,TGTGCCAGCAGCCTTACTAGCGGGAGTTTTGAGCAGTTCTTC
.,TRBD2,TRBJ2-7,TRBV6-6,CASSYSSPQREREQYF,TGTGCCAGCAGTTACTCGAGCCCCCAGCGGGAGAGGGAGCAGTACTTC
once,.,TRBJ2-5,TRBV20-1,CSAEDRQETQYF,TGCAGTGCCGAGGACAGACAAGAGACCCAGTACTTC